Listed below are T cell receptor beta chains from one sample, sequenced in a study of CD8 T cells in ankylosing spondylitis. TCRdb used MiXCR to reprocess the 5' RACE reads, holding one entry per CDR3 protein. This sample carries under 300,000 distinct CDR3 sequences, under 12% of them seen once, and the ten largest clones take around 2.6%. Sequencing used blood, either unsorted or a sorted T cell fraction (not recorded which). The receptors shown here come from a male donor with ankylosing spondylitis or in good health (not recorded which). Each CDR3 is given with its conserved first and last residue.

TRBJ2-1	TRBV28	CASSFGGPARAEQFF
TRBJ2-7	TRBV5-1	CASSKDVVSSYEQYF
TRBJ2-3	TRBV2	CASRPGTPNGDTQYF
TRBJ1-6	TRBV7-6	CASSLGGSSYNSPLHF
TRBJ2-5	TRBV4-1	CASSHAGTSETQYF
TRBJ1-1	TRBV6-1	CASRPSAVPEAFF
TRBJ2-7	TRBV6-2/TRBV6-3	CASRFPDRGGGYEQYF
TRBJ2-5	TRBV18	CASSPRGGREETQYF
TRBJ1-3	TRBV12-3/TRBV12-4	CASSLGLLGQVISGNTIYF
TRBJ2-5	TRBV14	CAGSRGSYQETQYF
TRBJ1-2	TRBV29-1	CSVGERNYGYTF
TRBJ2-1	TRBV20-1	CSARDKGRGEQFF
TRBJ2-3	TRBV20-1	CSALDRRGTDTQYF
TRBJ1-2	TRBV30	CARTASGGYTF
TRBJ1-5	TRBV6-4	CASSDGPLISQPQHF
TRBJ2-3	TRBV4-2	CASSQDLLARTDTQYF
TRBJ2-4	TRBV14	CASSHGGGKNIQYF
TRBJ2-2	TRBV15	CATGSSRDTGELFF
TRBJ2-1	TRBV3-1	CASSQDIDGAQFF
TRBJ2-1	TRBV20-1	CSVPTPGAYNEQFF
TRBJ2-1	TRBV5-1	CASSLKAGLQRLYNEQFF
TRBJ2-1	TRBV5-4	CASSQTSLVYNEQFF
TRBJ1-1	TRBV5-1	CASSFLDRNTEAFF
TRBJ2-4	TRBV20-1	CSARDYWGAKNIQYF
TRBJ1-2	TRBV6-1	CASSTGTGVFNYGYTF
TRBJ2-3	TRBV2	CASSERQGGGTQYF
TRBJ2-2	TRBV6-4	CASSAGGTGELFF
TRBJ1-1	TRBV21-1	CASSKAATANTEAFF
TRBJ2-1	TRBV10-1	CASSDLQGAGEQFF
TRBJ2-5	TRBV11-2	CASSSRQLSQETQYF
TRBJ1-2	TRBV5-1	CASSLNRANYGYTF
TRBJ1-1	TRBV6-4	CASRKEMNTEAFF
TRBJ1-1	TRBV7-2	CASSLMKDTEAFF
TRBJ2-4	TRBV10-3	CASRSGTSGSLAKNIQYF
TRBJ2-7	TRBV10-3	CAITPGQGSYEQYF
TRBJ1-2	TRBV27	CASSLSGGSVGYTF
TRBJ2-1	TRBV7-2	CASSLNGGPYNEQFF
TRBJ1-1	TRBV3-1	CASFPTGPGGTEAFF
TRBJ2-7	TRBV5-1	CASSLELAGVDYEQYF
TRBJ1-6	TRBV25-1	CASSDFTAEGGNSPLHF
TRBJ1-6	TRBV5-1	CASSLRIDDSPLHF
TRBJ1-4	TRBV11-2	CASSLTRRQLFF
TRBJ2-2	TRBV3-1	CASSRRTGNTGELFF
TRBJ2-7	TRBV29-1	CSVRDSPYEQYF
TRBJ2-3	TRBV12-3/TRBV12-4	CASSRGTDTQYF
TRBJ2-2	TRBV28	CASSSVLTGELFF
TRBJ2-3	TRBV9	CASGLSTDTQYF
TRBJ1-1	TRBV5-1	CASSLEWQGKTKTEAFF
TRBJ2-1	TRBV29-1	CSVRTGTGGTEQFF
TRBJ2-1	TRBV5-1	CASSLVGTGGNEQFF
TRBJ2-7	TRBV20-1	CSAGTGGGQFSYEQYF
TRBJ2-1	TRBV3-1	CASSFSTSSEEQFF
TRBJ1-2	TRBV12-3/TRBV12-4	CASSPDRNGYTF